This TCR beta chain was retrieved from a study of cytomegalovirus exposure and HLA in healthy donors. Study-wide context: The same platform was used for the 90 to 150 validation repertoires as for the roughly 700 first-cohort repertoires, as reported in a later analysis.

Trimming removed 5 bases from V and 5 bases from J; junction bases left unmatched: 13. Germline lookup yields CDR1 SGHRS and CDR2 YFSETQ. The CDR3 totals 15 residues. Profiling relied on immunoSEQ multiplex PCR, and the TCRdb table lists in-frame clones only, not all of them. The data contain about 130,000 clones, about 90% of them singletons. Input material: PBMCs. The chain recombines TRBV5-1 with TRBJ2-7; TRBD1 aligns across 7 bases. The sequence was collected from a man in his thirties or forties in good health and CMV-seronegative. As DNA, the CDR3 is TGCGCCAGCAGTTACTCACCCTTGACAGGGAACGAGCAGTACTTC. Amino acid sequence: CASSYSPLTGNEQYF. The full variable domain, its missing parts supplied by reference TRBV5-1 and TRBJ2-7, is KAGVTQTPRYLIKTRGQQVTLSCSPISGHRSVSWYQQTPGQGLQFLFEYFSETQRNKGNFPGRFSGRQFSNSRSEMNVSTLELGDSALYLCASSYSPLTGNEQYFGPGTRLTVT.